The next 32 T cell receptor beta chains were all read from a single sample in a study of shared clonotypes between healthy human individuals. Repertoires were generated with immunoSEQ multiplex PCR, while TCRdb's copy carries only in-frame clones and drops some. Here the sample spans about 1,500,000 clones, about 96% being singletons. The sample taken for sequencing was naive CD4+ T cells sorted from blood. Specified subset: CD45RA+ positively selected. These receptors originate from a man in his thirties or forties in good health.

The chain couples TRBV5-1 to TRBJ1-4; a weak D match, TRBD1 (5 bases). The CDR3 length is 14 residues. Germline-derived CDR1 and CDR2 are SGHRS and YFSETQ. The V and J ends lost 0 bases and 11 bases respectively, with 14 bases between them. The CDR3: CASSLAAAEGKLFF. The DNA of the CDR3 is TGCGCCAGCAGCTTGGCAGCGGCAGAGGGGAAACTGTTTTTT.

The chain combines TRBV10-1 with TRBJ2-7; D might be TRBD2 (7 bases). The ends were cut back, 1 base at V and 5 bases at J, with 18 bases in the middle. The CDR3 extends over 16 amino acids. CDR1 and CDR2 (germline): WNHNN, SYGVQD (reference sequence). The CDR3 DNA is TGCGCCAGCAGTGAGTTGGGGGGGGCTGTTCTTAACGAGCAGTACTTC. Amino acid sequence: CASSELGGAVLNEQYF.

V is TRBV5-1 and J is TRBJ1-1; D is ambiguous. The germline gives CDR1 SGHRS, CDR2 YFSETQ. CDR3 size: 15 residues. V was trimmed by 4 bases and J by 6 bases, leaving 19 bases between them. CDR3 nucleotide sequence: TGCGCCAGCAGCACGGTGGGATCGGCGCCTTCTGAAGCTTTCTTT. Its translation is CASSTVGSAPSEAFF.

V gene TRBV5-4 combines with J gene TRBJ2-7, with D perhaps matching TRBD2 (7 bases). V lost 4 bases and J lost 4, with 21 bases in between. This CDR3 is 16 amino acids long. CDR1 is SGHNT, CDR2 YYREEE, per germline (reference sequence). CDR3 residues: CASSLGGAGAWYEQYF. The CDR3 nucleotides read TGTGCCAGCAGCCTGGGGGGGGCGGGAGCATGGTACGAGCAGTACTTC.

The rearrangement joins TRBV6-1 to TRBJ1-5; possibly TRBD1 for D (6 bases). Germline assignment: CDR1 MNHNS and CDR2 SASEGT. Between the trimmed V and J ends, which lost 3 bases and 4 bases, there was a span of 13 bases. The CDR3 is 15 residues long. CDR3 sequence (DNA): TGTGCCAGCAGTGATCGATTTCAGGGGAATCAGCCCCAGCATTTT. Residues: CASSDRFQGNQPQHF.

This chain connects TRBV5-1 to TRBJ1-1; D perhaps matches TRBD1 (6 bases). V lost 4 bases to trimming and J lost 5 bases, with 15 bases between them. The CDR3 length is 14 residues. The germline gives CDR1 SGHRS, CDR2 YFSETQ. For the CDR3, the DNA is TGCGCCAGCAGCAAACAGGGAGGTGAGACTGAAGCTTTCTTT. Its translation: CASSKQGGETEAFF.

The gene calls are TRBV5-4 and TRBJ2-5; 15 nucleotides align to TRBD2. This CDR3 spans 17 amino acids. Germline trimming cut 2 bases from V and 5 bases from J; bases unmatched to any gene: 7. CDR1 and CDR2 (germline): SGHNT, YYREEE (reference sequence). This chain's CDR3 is CASSLWTSGRAGETQYF. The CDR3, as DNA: TGTGCCAGCAGCTTATGGACTAGCGGGAGGGCGGGGGAGACCCAGTACTTC.

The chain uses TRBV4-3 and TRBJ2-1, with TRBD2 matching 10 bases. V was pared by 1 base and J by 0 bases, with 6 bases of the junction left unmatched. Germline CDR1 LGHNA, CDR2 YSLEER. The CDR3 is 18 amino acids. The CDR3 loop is CASSQARTSGFSYNEQFF. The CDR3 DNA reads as TGCGCCAGCAGCCAAGCCCGGACTAGCGGATTCTCCTACAATGAGCAGTTCTTC.

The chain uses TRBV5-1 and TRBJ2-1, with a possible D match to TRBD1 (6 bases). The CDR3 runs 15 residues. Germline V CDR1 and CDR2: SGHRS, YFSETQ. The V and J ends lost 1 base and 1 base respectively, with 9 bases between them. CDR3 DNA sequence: TGCGCCAGCAGCTTGTCGCAGGGGTCCTACAATGAGCAGTTCTTC. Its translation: CASSLSQGSYNEQFF.

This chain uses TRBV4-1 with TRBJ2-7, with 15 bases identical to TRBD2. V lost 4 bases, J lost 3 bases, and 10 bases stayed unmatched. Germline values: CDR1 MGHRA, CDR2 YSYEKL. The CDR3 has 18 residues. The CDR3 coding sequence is TGCGCCAGCAGCCCCCGGGGACTAGCGGGAGGCTCCCTCTACGAGCAGTACTTC. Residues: CASSPRGLAGGSLYEQYF.

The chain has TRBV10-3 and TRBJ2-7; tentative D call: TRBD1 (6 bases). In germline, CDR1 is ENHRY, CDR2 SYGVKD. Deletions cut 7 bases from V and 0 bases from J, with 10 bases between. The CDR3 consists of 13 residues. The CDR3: CAINDRLSYEQYF. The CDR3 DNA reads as TGTGCCATCAATGACAGGCTCTCCTACGAGCAGTACTTC.

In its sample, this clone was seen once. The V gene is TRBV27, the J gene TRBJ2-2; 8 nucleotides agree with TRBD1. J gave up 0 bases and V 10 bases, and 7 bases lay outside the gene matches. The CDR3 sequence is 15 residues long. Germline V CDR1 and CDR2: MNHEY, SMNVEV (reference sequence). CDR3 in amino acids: CATTRQGPNTGELFF. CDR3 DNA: TGTGCCACAACAAGACAGGGGCCGAACACCGGGGAGCTGTTTTTT.

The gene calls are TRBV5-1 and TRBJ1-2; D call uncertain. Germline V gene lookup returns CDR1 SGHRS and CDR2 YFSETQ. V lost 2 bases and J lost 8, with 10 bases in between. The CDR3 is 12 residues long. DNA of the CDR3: TGCGCCAGCAGCTTAAGACAAAGCGGCTACACCTTC. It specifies CASSLRQSGYTF.

CDR3 sequence reads: CASSLDGSPNQPQHF. CDR3 DNA sequence: TGTGCCAGCAGCTTAGATGGCAGCCCGAATCAGCCCCAGCATTTT. The gene calls are TRBV7-2 and TRBJ1-5, with D uncertain. Germline lookup yields CDR1 SGHTA and CDR2 FQGNSA. The CDR3 contains 15 residues. V was clipped by 1 base and J by 4 bases, with 11 bases between them.

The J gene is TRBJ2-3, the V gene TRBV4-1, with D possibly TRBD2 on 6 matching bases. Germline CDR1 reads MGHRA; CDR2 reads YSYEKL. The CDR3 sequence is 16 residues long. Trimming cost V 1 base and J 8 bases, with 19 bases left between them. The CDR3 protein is CASSQVQTRIRGTQYF. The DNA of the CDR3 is TGCGCCAGCAGCCAAGTCCAGACTAGGATTAGAGGTACGCAGTATTTT.

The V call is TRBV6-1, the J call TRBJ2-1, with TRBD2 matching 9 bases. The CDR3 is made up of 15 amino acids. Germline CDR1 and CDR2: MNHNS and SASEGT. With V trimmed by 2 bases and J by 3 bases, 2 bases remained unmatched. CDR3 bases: TGTGCCAGCAGTGAAAGCGGGAGGCTCTACAATGAGCAGTTCTTC. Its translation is CASSESGRLYNEQFF.

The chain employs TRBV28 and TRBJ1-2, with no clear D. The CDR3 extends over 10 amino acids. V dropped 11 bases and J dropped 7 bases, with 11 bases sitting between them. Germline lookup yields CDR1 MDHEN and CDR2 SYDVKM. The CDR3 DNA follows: TGTGCCTCTGGCCGGACTGGCTACACCTTC. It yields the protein CASGRTGYTF.

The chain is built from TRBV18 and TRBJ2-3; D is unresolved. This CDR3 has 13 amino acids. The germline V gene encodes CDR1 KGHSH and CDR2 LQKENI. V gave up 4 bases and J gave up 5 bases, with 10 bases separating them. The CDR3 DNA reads TGTGCCAGCTCACTAGACGTGGGAGATACGCAGTATTTT. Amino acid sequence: CASSLDVGDTQYF.

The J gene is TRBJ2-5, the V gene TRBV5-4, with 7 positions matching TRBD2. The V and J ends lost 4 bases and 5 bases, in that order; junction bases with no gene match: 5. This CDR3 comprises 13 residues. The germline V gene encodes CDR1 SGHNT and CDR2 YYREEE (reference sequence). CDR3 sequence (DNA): TGTGCCAGCAGCGCCCTAGCGGCGGAGACCCAGTACTTC. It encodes CASSALAAETQYF.

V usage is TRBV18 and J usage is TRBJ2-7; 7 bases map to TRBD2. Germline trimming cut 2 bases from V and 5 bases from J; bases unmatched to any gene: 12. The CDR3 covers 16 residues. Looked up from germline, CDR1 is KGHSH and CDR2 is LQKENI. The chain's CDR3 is CASSPKGGRVSHEQYF. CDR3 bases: TGTGCCAGCTCACCAAAGGGCGGGAGAGTGAGCCACGAGCAGTACTTC.

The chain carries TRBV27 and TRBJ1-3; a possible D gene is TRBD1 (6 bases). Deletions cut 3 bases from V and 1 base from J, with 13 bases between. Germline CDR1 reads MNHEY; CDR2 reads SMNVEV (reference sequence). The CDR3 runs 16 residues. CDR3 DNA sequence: TGTGCCAGCAGTTTTGGGACACCAACTTCTGGAAACACCATATATTTT. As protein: CASSFGTPTSGNTIYF.

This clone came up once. In DNA, the CDR3 is TGTGCCAGCTCACCAACGCAGGGGATGAACTATGGCTACACCTTC. Translated: CASSPTQGMNYGYTF. The genes are TRBV18 and TRBJ1-2, with TRBD1 as a possible D gene (6 bases). The CDR3 consists of 15 residues. Germline CDR1 and CDR2: KGHSH and LQKENI. Between the trimmed V and J ends, which lost 2 bases and 2 bases, there was a span of 12 bases.

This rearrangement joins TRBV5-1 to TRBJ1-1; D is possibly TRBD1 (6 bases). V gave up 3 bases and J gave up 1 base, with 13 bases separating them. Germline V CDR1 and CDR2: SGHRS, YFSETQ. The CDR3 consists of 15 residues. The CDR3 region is CASSSQGLGNTEAFF. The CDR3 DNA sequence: TGCGCCAGCAGCTCCCAGGGGCTTGGGAACACTGAAGCTTTCTTT.

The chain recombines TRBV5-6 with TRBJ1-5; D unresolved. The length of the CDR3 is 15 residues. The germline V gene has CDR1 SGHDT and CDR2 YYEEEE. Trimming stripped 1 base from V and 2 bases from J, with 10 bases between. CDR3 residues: CASSLFGTGNQPQHF. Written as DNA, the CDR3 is TGTGCCAGCAGCTTGTTCGGCACAGGCAATCAGCCCCAGCATTTT.

The CDR3 DNA reads TGTGCCAGCAGCTTTTCCTCTTGGGGAGACGAGCAGTACTTC. It codes for CASSFSSWGDEQYF. V and J are TRBV11-2 and TRBJ2-7, with TRBD2 as a possible D gene (5 bases). Germline V gene data show CDR1 as SGHAT and CDR2 as FQNNGV. The CDR3 covers 14 residues. V gave up 3 bases and J gave up 5 bases, with 14 bases separating them.

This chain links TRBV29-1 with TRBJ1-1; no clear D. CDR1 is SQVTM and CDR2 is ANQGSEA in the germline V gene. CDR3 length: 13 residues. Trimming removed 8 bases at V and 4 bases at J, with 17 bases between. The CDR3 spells CSSAGSWGTEAFF. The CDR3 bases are TGCAGCTCTGCGGGGTCCTGGGGCACTGAAGCTTTCTTT.

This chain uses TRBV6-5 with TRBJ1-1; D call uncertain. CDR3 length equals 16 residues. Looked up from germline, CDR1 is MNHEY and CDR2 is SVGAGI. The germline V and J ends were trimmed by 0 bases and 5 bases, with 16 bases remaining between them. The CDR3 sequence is CASSYSNFGSGTEAFF. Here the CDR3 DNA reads TGTGCCAGCAGTTACTCGAATTTTGGGTCGGGGACTGAAGCTTTCTTT.

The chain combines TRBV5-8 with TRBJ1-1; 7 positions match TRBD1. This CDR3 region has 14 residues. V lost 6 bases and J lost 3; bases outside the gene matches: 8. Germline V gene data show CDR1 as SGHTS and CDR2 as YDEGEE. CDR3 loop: CASTFDREYTEAFF. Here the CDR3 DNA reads TGTGCCAGCACCTTTGACAGGGAGTACACTGAAGCTTTCTTT. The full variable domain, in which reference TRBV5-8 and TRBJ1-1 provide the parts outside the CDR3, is EAGVTQSPTHLIKTRGQQATLRCSPISGHTSVYWYQQALGLGLQFLLWYDEGEERNRGNFPPRFSGRQFPNYSSELNVNALELEDSALYLCASTFDREYTEAFFGQGTRLTVV.

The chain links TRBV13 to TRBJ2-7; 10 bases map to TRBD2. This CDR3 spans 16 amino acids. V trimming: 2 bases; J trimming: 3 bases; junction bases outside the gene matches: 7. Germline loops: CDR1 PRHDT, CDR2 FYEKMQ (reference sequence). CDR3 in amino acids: CASSLMSLAGVYEQYF. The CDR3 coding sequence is TGTGCCAGCAGCTTAATGTCTCTAGCGGGAGTCTACGAGCAGTACTTC.

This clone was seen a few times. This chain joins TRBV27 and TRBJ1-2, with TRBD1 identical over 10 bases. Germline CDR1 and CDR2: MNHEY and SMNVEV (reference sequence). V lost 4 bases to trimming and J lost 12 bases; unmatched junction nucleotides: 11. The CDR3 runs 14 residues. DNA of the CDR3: TGTGCCAGCAGTTCGTCTGGGGACAGGGGTTCCGACACCTTC. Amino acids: CASSSSGDRGSDTF.

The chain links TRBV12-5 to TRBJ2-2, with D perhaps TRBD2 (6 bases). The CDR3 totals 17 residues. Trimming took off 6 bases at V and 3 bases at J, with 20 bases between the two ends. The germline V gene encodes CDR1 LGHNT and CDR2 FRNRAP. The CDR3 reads CASGPPPGETDTGELFF. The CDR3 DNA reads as TGTGCTAGTGGCCCCCCCCCGGGGGAGACGGACACCGGGGAGCTGTTTTTT.

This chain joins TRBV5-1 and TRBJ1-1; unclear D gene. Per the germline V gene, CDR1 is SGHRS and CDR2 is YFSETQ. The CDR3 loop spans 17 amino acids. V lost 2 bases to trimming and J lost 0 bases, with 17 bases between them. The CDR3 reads CASSFRGGSPLNTEAFF. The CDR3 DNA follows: TGCGCCAGCAGCTTCCGTGGAGGGAGCCCCTTGAACACTGAAGCTTTCTTT.